This TCR beta chain was found in a study of blood T cell repertoires in COVID-19. Background on the study: COVID-19 samples, acute and convalescent, were from the United States, Italy and Spain. Sources were T cells, B-cell-depleted T cells, or PBMCs; the material itself was cDNA or gDNA.

This clone came up a few times. The Seattle patients joined while their infection was active and were tracked longitudinally afterward. CDR3 size: 15 residues. The V segment lost 3 bases and the J segment 6 bases; nucleotides outside the gene matches: 9. The germline V gene has CDR1 GTSNPN and CDR2 SVGIG (reference sequence). In the study's own analysis: How many nucleated cells were present was estimated from reference gene primer amplification. Measured with immunoSEQ multiplex PCR; TCRdb has only the in-frame clones, and not every one. Clone size and the V and J calls come from that table; the DNA yielded D and trimming. Among roughly 290,000 clones listed, roughly 88% were seen once.

The chain employs TRBV30 and TRBJ2-2; 8 bases are a match to TRBD2. The sequence came from a human donor with COVID-19, enrolled during active disease. The donor label of this sample is uncertain. The sequencing input was peripheral blood. The CDR3 DNA sequence: TGTGCCTGGAGGGGGGCTGCGGGAGGAGCCGGGGAGCTGTTTTTT. This sequence encodes CAWRGAAGGAGELFF.